These 4 T cell receptor beta chains were all obtained from the same sample, sequenced in a study of cytomegalovirus exposure and HLA in healthy donors. The PCR employed 60 Vbeta primers together with 13 Jbeta primers. The table came from immunoSEQ multiplex PCR; TCRdb's copy has only in-frame clones and leaves some out. This table holds more than 140,000 clones, roughly four fifths found once. The specimen was PBMCs. The receptor source for this set is a man aged 30 to 39 in good health and CMV-seropositive.

The chain uses TRBV28 and TRBJ2-7; 13 bases align to TRBD2. In germline, CDR1 is MDHEN, CDR2 SYDVKM. J lost 0 bases, V lost 6 bases, and 2 bases had no gene match. The CDR3 loop spans 15 amino acids. The CDR3 region has the DNA TGTGCCAGCAGAAGACTAGCGGGAGGCTCCTACGAGCAGTACTTC. This encodes CASRRLAGGSYEQYF.

This clone was recorded once. The chain is built from TRBV7-9 and TRBJ1-2; TRBD1 matches 7 bases. Germline CDR1 is SEHNR and CDR2 is FQNEAQ (reference sequence). This CDR3 is built from 13 residues. After removal of 5 bases from V and 8 bases from J, the junction contained 8 bases not matched to a gene. CDR3 bases: TGTGCCAGCAGCGCAAGCCAGGGGGAGGGCTACACCTTC. Amino acid sequence: CASSASQGEGYTF.

The chain is built from TRBV28 and TRBJ2-3, with a possible D match to TRBD2 (7 bases). The CDR3 covers 15 residues. Germline values: CDR1 MDHEN, CDR2 SYDVKM. Trimming pared 8 bases from V and 2 bases from J, leaving 17 bases between. This chain's CDR3 is CASGGAVSITDTQYF. Written as DNA, the CDR3 is TGTGCCAGCGGGGGGGCGGTTTCAATCACAGATACGCAGTATTTT.

The rearrangement joins TRBV7-9 to TRBJ1-4, with 8 positions matching TRBD1. The ends lost 4 bases at V and 4 bases at J; junction bases unmatched: 2. The germline V gene has CDR1 SEHNR and CDR2 FQNEAQ (reference sequence). The CDR3 sequence is 14 residues long. Written as DNA, the CDR3 is TGTGCCAGCAGCTGGACAGGGAGTAATGAAAAACTGTTTTTT. This gives the protein CASSWTGSNEKLFF.